What follows describes a single TCR beta chain. The CDR3 is 14 amino acids. The germline V gene encodes CDR1 LNHNV and CDR2 YYDKDF (reference sequence). Trimming removed 0 bases from V and 0 bases from J, with 6 bases in between. Assay: immunoSEQ multiplex PCR; the TCRdb copy retains only in-frame clones and omits some. The profile shows tens of thousands of clones, roughly 94% of them singletons. This sample stems from a study of technical replicates of blood from several donors. This clonotype was sampled from a human donor in good health. The chain is built from TRBV15 and TRBJ2-7, with D hard to call. The sequencing input was T cells isolated from PBMCs. Written as DNA, the CDR3 is TGTGCCACCAGCAGAGATTTAGTCTCCTACGAGCAGTACTTC. Its translation is CATSRDLVSYEQYF.